This is a list of T cell receptor beta chains from one sample in a study of blood T cell repertoires in COVID-19. The method was immunoSEQ multiplex PCR; TCRdb's version includes in-frame clones alone and lacks a portion of them. The sample has hundreds of thousands of clones; about nine tenths are singletons. The material sequenced was peripheral blood. The receptors come from a woman aged 45-59 years with COVID-19, enrolled during active disease. Each CDR3 is given with its conserved first and last residue. A D gene is named only where the DNA matches it firmly. Clone size, where shown, is once, few, many, or a class for clones that have expanded.

v_call: TRBV10-3
j_call: TRBJ1-6
clone_size: few
d_call: .
cdr3_length: 14
cdr3_nt: TGTGCCATCAGTGAGTGGGGGGGTAATTCACCCCTCCACTTT
cdr3_aa: CAISEWGGNSPLHF

v_call: TRBV27
j_call: TRBJ2-7
clone_size: .
d_call: TRBD2
cdr3_length: 18
cdr3_nt: TGTGCCAGCGCCCTGAAAGGGCGGGGGGCCGAAAGCTCCTACGAGCAGTACTTC
cdr3_aa: CASALKGRGAESSYEQYF

v_call: TRBV4-1
j_call: TRBJ1-5
clone_size: once
d_call: .
cdr3_length: 15
cdr3_nt: TGCGCCAGCAGCCAAGACCGGGGACGGGGGCAGCCCCAGCATTTT
cdr3_aa: CASSQDRGRGQPQHF

v_call: TRBV7-3
j_call: TRBJ2-1
clone_size: .
d_call: TRBD2
cdr3_length: 12
cdr3_nt: TGTGCCAGCAGGGCCCCGGGGGGTGAGCAGTTCTTC
cdr3_aa: CASRAPGGEQFF

v_call: TRBV10-1
j_call: TRBJ2-7
clone_size: .
d_call: .
cdr3_length: 11
cdr3_nt: TGCGCCAGCAGTGAGGGAGTCGAGCAGTACTTC
cdr3_aa: CASSEGVEQYF

v_call: TRBV19
j_call: TRBJ1-2
clone_size: few
d_call: .
cdr3_length: 12
cdr3_nt: TGTGCCAGTAGACAGAGGGGGAAAGGCTACACCTTC
cdr3_aa: CASRQRGKGYTF

v_call: TRBV5-1
j_call: TRBJ2-3
clone_size: .
d_call: TRBD2
cdr3_length: 14
cdr3_nt: TGCGCCAGCAGGGTAGCGGGGCTCACAGATACGCAGTATTTT
cdr3_aa: CASRVAGLTDTQYF

v_call: TRBV12-3/TRBV12-4
j_call: TRBJ1-2
clone_size: .
d_call: .
cdr3_length: 13
cdr3_nt: TGTGCCAGCAGTTCGTTAAGACAGTATGGCTACACCTTC
cdr3_aa: CASSSLRQYGYTF

v_call: TRBV30
j_call: TRBJ2-7
clone_size: .
d_call: TRBD2
cdr3_length: 13
cdr3_nt: TGTGCCTGGGGGGGGACTAAATCCTACGAGCAGTACTTC
cdr3_aa: CAWGGTKSYEQYF

v_call: TRBV9
j_call: TRBJ1-2
clone_size: .
d_call: .
cdr3_length: 16
cdr3_nt: TGTGCCAGCACCGGGTACGGTGGGGGGTCGTCCTATGGCTACACCTTC
cdr3_aa: CASTGYGGGSSYGYTF

v_call: TRBV28
j_call: TRBJ1-3
clone_size: .
d_call: .
cdr3_length: 14
cdr3_nt: TGTGCCAGCTTGGAGCGCTTCTCTGGAAACACCATATATTTT
cdr3_aa: CASLERFSGNTIYF

v_call: TRBV30
j_call: TRBJ1-4
clone_size: .
d_call: TRBD1
cdr3_length: 13
cdr3_nt: TGTGCCGCTCACAGGGGAGGCTTTGAAAAACTGTTTTTT
cdr3_aa: CAAHRGGFEKLFF

v_call: TRBV5-1
j_call: TRBJ1-2
clone_size: .
d_call: TRBD1
cdr3_length: 13
cdr3_nt: TGCGCCAGCAGCTCTGGACAGGAAAAAGGGGACACCTTC
cdr3_aa: CASSSGQEKGDTF

v_call: TRBV7-2
j_call: TRBJ2-5
clone_size: .
d_call: .
cdr3_length: 13
cdr3_nt: TGTGCCAGCAGCTTAGGGGCAGGGGAGACCCAGTACTTC
cdr3_aa: CASSLGAGETQYF

v_call: TRBV5-6
j_call: TRBJ1-3
clone_size: few
d_call: TRBD1
cdr3_length: 14
cdr3_nt: TGTGCCAGCAGTTTCGGACAGGCCCTAAACACCATATATTTT
cdr3_aa: CASSFGQALNTIYF

v_call: TRBV20-1
j_call: TRBJ1-1
clone_size: once
d_call: .
cdr3_length: 12
cdr3_nt: TGCAGTGCTAGTTCAGGTGCCTCTGAAGCTTTCTTT
cdr3_aa: CSASSGASEAFF

v_call: TRBV27
j_call: TRBJ2-5
clone_size: .
d_call: TRBD2
cdr3_length: 15
cdr3_nt: TGTGCCAGCAGTTTATCGACGGGGGGGCCGGAGACCCAGTACTTC
cdr3_aa: CASSLSTGGPETQYF

v_call: TRBV19
j_call: TRBJ1-2
clone_size: once
d_call: TRBD1
cdr3_length: 14
cdr3_nt: TGTGCCAGTAGTACCACAGGGGGCGCGGATGGCTACACCTTC
cdr3_aa: CASSTTGGADGYTF

v_call: TRBV12-3/TRBV12-4
j_call: TRBJ1-4
clone_size: .
d_call: TRBD1
cdr3_length: 13
cdr3_nt: TGTGCCAGTTCTGACAGGGGGCTAGAAAAACTGTTTTTT
cdr3_aa: CASSDRGLEKLFF

v_call: TRBV2
j_call: TRBJ2-7
clone_size: .
d_call: TRBD1
cdr3_length: 15
cdr3_nt: TGTGCCAGCAGTCAAAGGGGGACAGCTACCTACGAGCAGTACTTC
cdr3_aa: CASSQRGTATYEQYF

v_call: TRBV27
j_call: TRBJ2-7
clone_size: .
d_call: TRBD2
cdr3_length: 15
cdr3_nt: TGTGCCAGCAGTCAACGCGGGAGCGGAGGGTACGAGCAGTACTTC
cdr3_aa: CASSQRGSGGYEQYF

v_call: TRBV27
j_call: TRBJ1-2
clone_size: .
d_call: TRBD1
cdr3_length: 14
cdr3_nt: TGTGCCAGCAGTTTGGGACAGGGAAGGCATGGCTACACCTTC
cdr3_aa: CASSLGQGRHGYTF

v_call: TRBV7-9
j_call: TRBJ2-7
clone_size: once
d_call: .
cdr3_length: 12
cdr3_nt: TGTGCCAGCAGCCCCTCAACTTACGAGCAGTACTTC
cdr3_aa: CASSPSTYEQYF

v_call: TRBV30
j_call: TRBJ1-4
clone_size: .
d_call: .
cdr3_length: 14
cdr3_nt: TGTGCCTGGAGCCTTACAGGTTTCAATGAAAAACTGTTTTTT
cdr3_aa: CAWSLTGFNEKLFF

v_call: TRBV3-1/TRBV3-2
j_call: TRBJ2-1
clone_size: .
d_call: TRBD2
cdr3_length: 15
cdr3_nt: TGTGCCAGCAGCCAAGGAGCGGGGGCATACAATGAGCAGTTCTTC
cdr3_aa: CASSQGAGAYNEQFF

v_call: TRBV15
j_call: TRBJ1-4
clone_size: few
d_call: .
cdr3_length: 12
cdr3_nt: TGTGCCACCAGCAGAGACGATGAAAAACTGTTTTTT
cdr3_aa: CATSRDDEKLFF

v_call: TRBV5-6
j_call: TRBJ2-7
clone_size: .
d_call: .
cdr3_length: 15
cdr3_nt: TGTGCCAGCGCCCTGAGTCCCGAGGTGGGTGTACAGCAGTACTTC
cdr3_aa: CASALSPEVGVQQYF

v_call: TRBV9
j_call: TRBJ2-7
clone_size: .
d_call: .
cdr3_length: 14
cdr3_nt: TGTGCCAGCAGCGTAGGGGGCAGTCCCTACGAGCAGTACTTC
cdr3_aa: CASSVGGSPYEQYF